This T cell receptor beta chain was retrieved from a study of T cell changes during pregnancy in multiple sclerosis. In this sample, this clone turned up a few times. Using immunoSEQ multiplex PCR, the repertoire was profiled, and TCRdb retains in-frame clones only, with some absent. The repertoire has under 100,000 clones, 94% of them found once; the top ten carry 2% to 3%. This receptor was identified in a female donor with multiple sclerosis, enrolled in a pregnancy study. This specimen consisted of peripheral blood, obtained in the third trimester of pregnancy.

CDR3 loop: CASSLGPLGQGTTGELFF. As DNA, the CDR3 is TGTGCCAGCAGCTTGGGCCCTTTAGGACAGGGCACCACCGGGGAGCTGTTTTTT. This chain connects TRBV5-4 to TRBJ2-2, with 8 bases that match TRBD1. The CDR3 is 18 residues long. Germline assignment: CDR1 SGHNT and CDR2 YYREEE (reference sequence). V lost 0 bases, J lost 4 bases, and 11 bases stayed unmatched.